This TCR beta chain was captured by sequencing in a study of tumor-infiltrating lymphocytes in primary liver carcinoma. A word on this clonotype: One end of the junction does not line up with germline, which may come from a read error.

Blood RNA originated from unsorted whole blood, with germline DNA additionally extracted. Starting material of 500 ng total RNA yielded TCR beta cDNA via a constant-region primer. Nested multiplex PCR, run for three rounds with slightly modified ARM-PCR, yielded TCR beta libraries. Each CDR3 protein is one row after TCRdb ran MiXCR on the multiplex PCR reads. This repertoire shows 300,000 to 400,000 distinct CDR3 sequences, almost 65% found once; its top ten account for about 6%. This TCR derives from a man aged 35 to 55 with primary liver carcinoma and hepatitis B virus infection. The sequenced sample was peripheral blood.

This chain's CDR3 is CATSVMGSTDTQYF. The CDR3 DNA reads as TGTGCCACCAGTGTCATGGGATCGACAGATACGCAGTATTTT. The chain is built from TRBV10-3 and TRBJ2-3, with D uncertain. The CDR3 sequence is 14 residues long. Looked up from germline, CDR1 is ENHRY and CDR2 is SYGVKD.